A selection of T cell receptor beta chains follows, all from one sample in a study of T cells in Graves' hyperthyroidism and ophthalmopathy. TCRdb called the multiplex PCR reads again in MiXCR, with one record for every CDR3 protein. The sample contains over 500,000 distinct CDR3 sequences, 12% to 15% of which appear only once. What was sequenced was blood. These receptors originate from a woman in her forties with Graves' hyperthyroidism. Both conserved end residues are part of each CDR3. The D gene is left open where the match is weak. For some rows the clone size is stated as once, few or many, or as a class when expanded; others skip it.

D gene: .
clone size: few
V gene: TRBV5-4
J gene: TRBJ2-6
CDR3 DNA: TGTGCCACCCCGACTACGGAAAATTCTGGGGCCAACGTCCTGACTTTC
CDR3 protein: CATPTTENSGANVLTF

D gene: TRBD2
clone size: many
V gene: TRBV18
J gene: TRBJ2-1
CDR3 DNA: TGTGCCAGCTCACCGGCTAGCGGGAGTATGAATGAGCAGTTCTTC
CDR3 protein: CASSPASGSMNEQFF

D gene: TRBD2
clone size: .
V gene: TRBV6-2/TRBV6-3
J gene: TRBJ2-2
CDR3 DNA: TGTGCCAGCAGTTACCTAGCGGGCACCGGGGAGCTGTTTTTT
CDR3 protein: CASSYLAGTGELFF

D gene: .
clone size: few
V gene: TRBV27
J gene: TRBJ2-1
CDR3 DNA: TGTGCCAGCAGTTTAGTCTCAGGGAGCAATGAGCAGTTCTTC
CDR3 protein: CASSLVSGSNEQFF

D gene: .
clone size: many
V gene: TRBV7-8
J gene: TRBJ2-7
CDR3 DNA: TGTGCCAGCAGCTTAGCGCCCGGGTTTGAGCAGTACTTC
CDR3 protein: CASSLAPGFEQYF

D gene: TRBD1
clone size: .
V gene: TRBV6-6
J gene: TRBJ2-7
CDR3 DNA: TGTGCCAGCAGTTACGAAGGCCAGGGGGTTCACTACGAGCAGTACTTC
CDR3 protein: CASSYEGQGVHYEQYF

D gene: .
clone size: .
V gene: TRBV19
J gene: TRBJ2-1
CDR3 DNA: TGTGCCAGTAGTATCATCCCCCAAGGATCCTACAATGAGCAGTTCTTC
CDR3 protein: CASSIIPQGSYNEQFF

D gene: .
clone size: many
V gene: TRBV28
J gene: TRBJ2-2
CDR3 DNA: TGTGCCAGCAGGCCCTCGGGCGGGGAGAACACCGGGGAGCTGTTTTTT
CDR3 protein: CASRPSGGENTGELFF

D gene: TRBD2
clone size: many
V gene: TRBV18
J gene: TRBJ2-7
CDR3 DNA: TGTGCCAGCTCAACAGGACTAGCGGAAGAGCAGTACTTC
CDR3 protein: CASSTGLAEEQYF

D gene: .
clone size: many
V gene: TRBV20-1
J gene: TRBJ2-7
CDR3 DNA: TGCAGTGCTAGTGACCGGACATTGGGCGAGCAGTACTTC
CDR3 protein: CSASDRTLGEQYF

D gene: TRBD1
clone size: .
V gene: TRBV3-1
J gene: TRBJ1-6
CDR3 DNA: TGTGCCAGCAGCCTAGGGACAGCCGGACTAGATAATTCACCCCTCCACTTT
CDR3 protein: CASSLGTAGLDNSPLHF

D gene: TRBD1
clone size: few
V gene: TRBV5-4
J gene: TRBJ1-4
CDR3 DNA: TGTGCCAGCAGCGACCCGACAGGGGCTAATGAAAAACTGTTTTTT
CDR3 protein: CASSDPTGANEKLFF

D gene: TRBD2
clone size: .
V gene: TRBV19
J gene: TRBJ2-2
CDR3 DNA: TGTGCCAGTAGGGGGATAGCGGGTTCTTCCGGGGAGCTGTTTTTT
CDR3 protein: CASRGIAGSSGELFF

D gene: TRBD2
clone size: .
V gene: TRBV20-1
J gene: TRBJ2-1
CDR3 DNA: TGCAGTGCTAGAGATCGGCTAGCGGGAACTTACAATGAGCAGTTCTTC
CDR3 protein: CSARDRLAGTYNEQFF

D gene: .
clone size: .
V gene: TRBV7-2
J gene: TRBJ2-5
CDR3 DNA: TGTGCCAGCAGCTTAGCAGGCAGCGAGGGGCAAGAGACCCAGTACTTC
CDR3 protein: CASSLAGSEGQETQYF

D gene: TRBD1
clone size: few
V gene: TRBV6-1
J gene: TRBJ1-4
CDR3 DNA: TGTGCCAGCAGCCCAGACAGGGGTGGGGAGAAACTGTTTTTT
CDR3 protein: CASSPDRGGEKLFF